This TCR beta chain was documented in a study of tumor-infiltrating lymphocytes in localized non-small cell lung cancer. As to this clone: Its antigen is not identified.

Per the germline V gene, CDR1 is SGDLS and CDR2 is YYNGEE. V dropped 0 bases and J dropped 6 bases, with 11 bases sitting between them. This CDR3 has 14 amino acids. General study findings and limits: Recurrence-free survival showed no association with tumor T-cell fraction. Immunotypes IM1 and IM2 had similar TCR-derived T-cell fractions. Compared with uninvolved lung, tumors showed higher T cell infiltration by TCRbeta sequencing.

Some clones are missing from TCRdb's copy, which holds only in-frame ones; the method was immunoSEQ multiplex PCR. The sample gives 9,500 or so clones, approximately 75% of which show up once; 14% to 15% is in the top ten. The specimen was lung tumor tissue. This sequence originates from a human donor with non-small cell lung cancer. This rearrangement joins TRBV9 to TRBJ2-3, with D tentatively TRBD2 (7 bases). CDR3 protein: CASSVVGGPDTQYF. CDR3 DNA: TGTGCCAGCAGCGTAGTCGGGGGGCCGGATACGCAGTATTTT.